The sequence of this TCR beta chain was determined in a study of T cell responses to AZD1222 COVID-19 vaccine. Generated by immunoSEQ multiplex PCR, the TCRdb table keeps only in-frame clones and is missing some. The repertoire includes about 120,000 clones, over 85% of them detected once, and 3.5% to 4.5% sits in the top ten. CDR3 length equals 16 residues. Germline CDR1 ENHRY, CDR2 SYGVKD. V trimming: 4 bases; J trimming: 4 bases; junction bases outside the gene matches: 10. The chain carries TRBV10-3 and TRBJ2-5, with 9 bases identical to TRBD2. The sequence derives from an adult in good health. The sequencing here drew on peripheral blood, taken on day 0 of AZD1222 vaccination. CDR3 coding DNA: TGTGCCATCAGTGGAGGAGGTAGCGGGGGACGAGAGACCCAGTACTTC. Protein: CAISGGGSGGRETQYF.